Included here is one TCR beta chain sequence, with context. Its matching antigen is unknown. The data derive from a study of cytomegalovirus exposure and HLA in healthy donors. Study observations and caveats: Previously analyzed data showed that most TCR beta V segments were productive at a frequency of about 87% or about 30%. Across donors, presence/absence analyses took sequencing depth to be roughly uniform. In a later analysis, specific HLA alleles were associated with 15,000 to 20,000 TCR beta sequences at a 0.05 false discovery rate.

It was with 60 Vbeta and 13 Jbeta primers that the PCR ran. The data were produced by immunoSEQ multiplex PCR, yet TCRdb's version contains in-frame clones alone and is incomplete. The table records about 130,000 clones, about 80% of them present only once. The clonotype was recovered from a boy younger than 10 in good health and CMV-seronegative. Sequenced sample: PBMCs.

The DNA for the CDR3 is TGTGCCAGCAGTCACATAGCGAACACTGAAGCTTTCTTT. Protein sequence: CASSHIANTEAFF. The chain recombines TRBV5-6 with TRBJ1-1; D is unresolved. The CDR3 totals 13 residues. Per germline, CDR1 SGHDT and CDR2 YYEEEE. V was shortened by 5 bases and J by 1 base, with 9 bases between the two germline ends.